Following are 21 T cell receptor beta chains from one sample sequenced in a study of Ad26.COV2.S vaccination and SARS-CoV-2 variants. The treatment: 15 to 20 received Ad26.COV2.S at low or high dose, single or two shots; about 5 received placebo; per-sample allocation not given. Sampling happened 63 days after the first vaccine or placebo injection. Using immunoSEQ multiplex PCR, the repertoire was profiled, and TCRdb retains in-frame clones only, with some absent. The table includes fewer than 600,000 clones, 80% to 90% detected once. Specimen: peripheral blood, collected in a trial of Ad26.COV2.S vaccine versus placebo. These receptors were taken from a person between 18 and 60 years old who received the Ad26.COV2.S COVID-19 vaccine or a placebo.

The chain recombines TRBV5-5 with TRBJ2-1, with 7 bases identical to TRBD2. The CDR3 sequence is 16 residues long. Losses at the gene ends were 5 bases for V and 0 bases for J; bases not matched to a gene: 8. Germline CDR1 and CDR2: SGHKS and YYEKEE (reference sequence). The CDR3 DNA reads as TGTGCCAGCAGACCGACAGCGGGGAGCTCCTACAATGAGCAGTTCTTC. It encodes CASRPTAGSSYNEQFF.

V is TRBV11-2 and J is TRBJ1-4, with D tentatively TRBD1 (6 bases). Germline V gene sequence: CDR1 SGHAT, CDR2 FQNNGV. Trimming shortened V by 5 bases and J by 5 bases, and 21 bases separated the two germline ends. CDR3 length equals 17 residues. The CDR3 region is CASSALSGQALNEKLFF. DNA for the CDR3: TGTGCCAGCAGCGCCCTGTCGGGACAAGCCCTGAATGAAAAACTGTTTTTT.

V and J are TRBV30 and TRBJ1-1; D call uncertain. The germline V gene has CDR1 GTSNPN and CDR2 SVGIG (reference sequence). V dropped 5 bases and J dropped 5 bases, with 15 bases sitting between them. The CDR3 is 13 residues long. The CDR3 region has the DNA TGTGCCTGGGGACCGCTGGTGAGGACTGAAGCTTTCTTT. This translates into CAWGPLVRTEAFF. The whole variable domain, filled in from reference TRBV30 and TRBJ1-1, reads SQTIHQWPATLVQPVGSPLSLECTVEGTSNPNLYWYRQAAGRGLQLLFYSVGIGQISSEVPQNLSASRPQDRQFILSSKKLLLSDSGFYLCAWGPLVRTEAFFGQGTRLTVV.

J is TRBJ2-1 and V is TRBV27, with 10 positions matching TRBD2. Per germline, CDR1 MNHEY and CDR2 SMNVEV (reference sequence). The CDR3 is made up of 18 amino acids. V lost 2 bases to trimming and J lost 9 bases; unmatched junction nucleotides: 16. The CDR3 coding sequence is TGTGCCAGCAGTTTAGGTTTACCCCTAGCGGGAGAAACCCGTGAGCAGTTCTTC. Protein: CASSLGLPLAGETREQFF.

The chain joins TRBV10-1 to TRBJ2-1; TRBD2 matches 8 bases. The J segment lost 6 bases and the V segment lost 8 bases, leaving 15 bases of the junction unmatched. The CDR3 is 16 amino acids. Germline values: CDR1 WNHNN, CDR2 SYGVQD (reference sequence). The CDR3 sequence is CASHLLAGPTGNEQFF. For the CDR3, the DNA is TGCGCCAGCCACCTTCTAGCGGGCCCCACTGGCAATGAGCAGTTCTTC.

The chain employs TRBV18 and TRBJ1-3; no definite D call. The ends were cut back, 2 bases at V and 1 base at J, with 12 bases in the middle. The CDR3 has 16 residues. Per germline, CDR1 KGHSH and CDR2 LQKENI. DNA for the CDR3: TGTGCCAGCTCACCAGTCACGTCTGCTTCTGGAAACACCATATATTTT. Protein: CASSPVTSASGNTIYF.

The chain uses TRBV19 and TRBJ2-7; D may be TRBD1 (6 bases). Germline V lookup: CDR1 LNHDA, CDR2 SQIVND (reference sequence). V lost 6 bases and J 7 bases, leaving 19 bases between the germline ends. The CDR3 has 14 residues. The CDR3, as DNA: TGTGCCAGTAGGGAACCGGGACATCTTGGGGAGCAGTACTTC. It encodes CASREPGHLGEQYF.

This rearrangement joins TRBV6-5 to TRBJ2-7; 9 nucleotides line up with TRBD1. Trimming took 7 bases from V and 0 from J; bases not matched to a gene: 7. Germline CDR1 and CDR2: MNHEY and SVGAGI. The CDR3 has 15 amino acids. CDR3: CASNPGQGDSYEQYF. The DNA of the CDR3 is TGTGCCAGCAATCCGGGACAGGGAGACTCCTACGAGCAGTACTTC.

The CDR3 DNA reads as TGCGCCAGCAGCCTAGAGGGGACATCAGGGACCCAGTACTTC. It yields the protein CASSLEGTSGTQYF. The genes are TRBV4-1 and TRBJ2-5; D may be TRBD1 (6 bases). The CDR3 consists of 14 residues. Germline V gene sequence: CDR1 MGHRA, CDR2 YSYEKL. Trimming took 4 bases from V and 7 from J, leaving 16 bases between them.

The chain has TRBV6-6 and TRBJ2-4; D unresolved. Germline CDR1 MNHNY, CDR2 SVGAGI (reference sequence). The CDR3 contains 13 residues. The V end lost 2 bases, the J end lost 7 bases, and 9 bases lay between the germline ends. CDR3 sequence reads: CASSYPQPNIQYF. The DNA of the CDR3 is TGTGCCAGCAGTTACCCACAGCCGAACATTCAGTACTTC.

V is TRBV19 and J is TRBJ1-5; D ambiguous. The germline gives CDR1 LNHDA, CDR2 SQIVND (reference sequence). V was pared by 5 bases and J by 6 bases, with 11 bases between. CDR3 length: 13 residues. DNA of the CDR3: TGTGCCAGTAGTTTTGGGTGGCGTCAGCCCCAGCATTTT. Translation gives CASSFGWRQPQHF. Filled out from reference TRBV19 and TRBJ1-5, the complete variable domain reads DGGITQSPKYLFRKEGQNVTLSCEQNLNHDAMYWYRQDPGQGLRLIYYSQIVNDFQKGDIAEGYSVSREKKESFPLTVTSAQKNPTAFYLCASSFGWRQPQHFGDGTRLSIL.

The chain has TRBV10-3 and TRBJ2-3; D gene ambiguous. With 7 bases removed from V and 1 base from J, the gap between germline ends came to 3 bases. CDR1 and CDR2 (germline): ENHRY, SYGVKD. This CDR3 spans 11 amino acids. CDR3 nucleotide sequence: TGTGCCATCAAGGGCACAGATACGCAGTATTTT. Translated, it gives CAIKGTDTQYF.

The chain joins TRBV28 to TRBJ2-6; no reliable D call. The V end lost 8 bases, the J end lost 0 bases, and 5 bases lay between the germline ends. The CDR3 runs to 13 residues. The V gene's germline CDR1 is MDHEN and CDR2 SYDVKM. The CDR3 region has the DNA TGTGCCAGCTCGTCCTCTGGGGCCAACGTCCTGACTTTC. This encodes CASSSSGANVLTF. The variable domain in full, completed from reference TRBV28 and TRBJ2-6, reads DVKVTQSSRYLVKRTGEKVFLECVQDMDHENMFWYRQDPGLGLRLIYFSYDVKMKEKGDIPEGYSVSREKKERFSLILESASTNQTSMYLCASSSSGANVLTFGAGSRLTVL.

The chain uses TRBV6-2 or TRBV6-3 and TRBJ2-5, with TRBD1 identical over 7 bases. Germline V gene data show CDR1 as MNHEY and CDR2 as SVGEGT. Trimming at V came to 6 bases and at J to 0 bases, leaving 7 bases not matched to a gene. This CDR3 has 15 amino acids. The CDR3 here is CASSAPRGYQETQYF. For the CDR3, the DNA is TGTGCCAGCAGCGCTCCCAGGGGGTACCAAGAGACCCAGTACTTC.

The V gene is TRBV28, the J gene TRBJ2-3; D is ambiguous. Germline CDR1 reads MDHEN; CDR2 reads SYDVKM. Trimming removed 6 bases at V and 3 bases at J, with 19 bases between. The CDR3 is made up of 16 amino acids. In DNA form, the CDR3 reads TGTGCCAGCAGCTCCAATGGGCCCCAAGGGACAGATACGCAGTATTTT. It yields the protein CASSSNGPQGTDTQYF. Combining the CDR3 with reference TRBV28 and TRBJ2-3 gives the whole variable domain DVKVTQSSRYLVKRTGEKVFLECVQDMDHENMFWYRQDPGLGLRLIYFSYDVKMKEKGDIPEGYSVSREKKERFSLILESASTNQTSMYLCASSSNGPQGTDTQYFGPGTRLTVL.

This chain connects TRBV7-8 to TRBJ2-2, with D possibly being TRBD2 (7 bases). V lost 3 bases and J 3 bases, leaving 20 bases between the germline ends. Germline lookup yields CDR1 SGHVS and CDR2 FQNEAQ. CDR3 size: 18 residues. The CDR3 protein is CASSFPFPGGGDTGELFF. The CDR3 bases are TGTGCCAGCAGCTTTCCCTTCCCGGGGGGCGGGGACACCGGGGAGCTGTTTTTT.

The chain is built from TRBV5-4 and TRBJ1-6; the match to TRBD1 covers 7 bases. V dropped 3 bases and J dropped 5; count of bases not matched to a gene: 5. Germline CDR1 is SGHNT and CDR2 is YYREEE (reference sequence). This CDR3 has 15 residues. CDR3 nucleotides: TGTGCCAGCAGCTGGGGGACAGACCATAATTCACCCCTCCACTTT. Its translation is CASSWGTDHNSPLHF.

The chain couples TRBV7-6 to TRBJ2-7, with 9 nucleotides matching TRBD1. The CDR3 spans 16 residues. CDR1 and CDR2 from the germline V gene are SGHVS and FNYEAQ. V dropped 4 bases and J dropped 2; count of bases not matched to a gene: 9. The CDR3 protein is CASSSRLTGGTYEQYF. Written as DNA, the CDR3 is TGTGCCAGCAGCTCGAGATTGACAGGGGGGACCTACGAGCAGTACTTC.

The CDR3 nucleotides are TGCGCCAGCAGCCAAGAAATCAACACCGGGGAGCTGTTTTTT. Residues: CASSQEINTGELFF. V usage is TRBV4-3 and J usage is TRBJ2-2, with unresolved D. Looked up from germline, CDR1 is LGHNA and CDR2 is YSLEER. V was trimmed by 0 bases and J by 2 bases, leaving 4 bases between them. This CDR3 region has 14 residues.

This chain joins TRBV4-1 and TRBJ2-2; D is undetermined. Between the trimmed V and J ends, which lost 5 bases and 4 bases, there was a span of 17 bases. Germline V gene sequence: CDR1 MGHRA, CDR2 YSYEKL. This CDR3 has 16 amino acids. CDR3 sequence reads: CASSSPTRQVTGELFF. In DNA, the CDR3 is TGCGCCAGCAGCTCGCCGACACGCCAAGTCACCGGGGAGCTGTTTTTT.

This clone was seen once. The chain is built from TRBV7-2 and TRBJ2-7; D not certain. Germline lookup yields CDR1 SGHTA and CDR2 FQGNSA. The V gene lost 4 bases and the J gene lost 4 bases, with 11 bases spanning the gap. The CDR3 is 13 residues long. CDR3 residues: CASSSSAGYEQYF. Here the CDR3 DNA reads TGTGCCAGCAGCTCTTCAGCTGGTTACGAGCAGTACTTC.